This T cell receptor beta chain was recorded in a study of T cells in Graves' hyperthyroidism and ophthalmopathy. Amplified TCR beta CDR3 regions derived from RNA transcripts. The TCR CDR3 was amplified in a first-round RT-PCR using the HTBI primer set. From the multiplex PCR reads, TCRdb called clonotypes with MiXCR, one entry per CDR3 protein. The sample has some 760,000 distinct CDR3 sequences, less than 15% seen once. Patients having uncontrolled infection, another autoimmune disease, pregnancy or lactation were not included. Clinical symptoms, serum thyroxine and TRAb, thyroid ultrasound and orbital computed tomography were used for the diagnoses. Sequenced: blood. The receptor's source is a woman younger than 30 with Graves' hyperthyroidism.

CDR3 bases: TGTGCCAGCAGTTACGGGCAGGGTCTGTACGAGCAGTACTTC. It is translated as CASSYGQGLYEQYF. The genes are TRBV6-2 or TRBV6-3 and TRBJ2-7, with D tentatively TRBD1 (5 bases). The CDR3 covers 14 residues. Trimming took off 2 bases at V and 4 bases at J, with 12 bases between the two ends. Germline V CDR1 and CDR2: MNHEY, SVGEGT.